This passage covers 14 T cell receptor beta chains from one sample sequenced in a study of neoadjuvant nivolumab and ipilimumab in lung cancer. The table came from immunoSEQ multiplex PCR; TCRdb's copy has only in-frame clones and leaves some out. The table has about 18,000 clones, roughly three quarters seen once. The sequencing used tumor tissue, collected after neoadjuvant nivolumab, alone or with ipilimumab, at or shortly before surgery. Receptors originate from an adult with non-small cell lung cancer.

The chain uses TRBV7-2 and TRBJ1-1; 10 bases align to TRBD1. Germline V CDR1 and CDR2: SGHTA, FQGNSA. J lost 1 base, V lost 5 bases, and 7 bases had no gene match. This CDR3 has 16 residues. This chain's CDR3 is CASSTIRTGGNTEAFF. The CDR3 DNA is TGTGCCAGCAGCACCATCCGGACAGGGGGGAACACTGAAGCTTTCTTT.

V and J are TRBV4-2 and TRBJ2-2; the D gene could be TRBD1 or TRBD2 (5 bases each). The germline V gene has CDR1 LGHNA and CDR2 YNFKEQ. Trimming shortened V by 4 bases and J by 5 bases, and 14 bases separated the two germline ends. The length of the CDR3 is 15 residues. CDR3 in amino acids: CASSLSGTDTGELFF. The DNA for the CDR3 is TGTGCCAGCAGCCTCTCAGGGACGGATACCGGGGAGCTGTTTTTT.

A single count supports this clone. The chain combines TRBV6-5 with TRBJ2-5; 9 nucleotides line up with TRBD1. The length of the CDR3 is 14 residues. The V segment lost 7 bases and the J segment 5 bases; nucleotides outside the gene matches: 8. Germline CDR1 MNHEY, CDR2 SVGAGI. CDR3 bases: TGTGCCAGCACCAGGGACAGGGATTTGGAGACCCAGTACTTC. It translates to CASTRDRDLETQYF.

The rearrangement uses TRBV7-2 and TRBJ2-1; perhaps TRBD2 as D (6 bases). Germline loops: CDR1 SGHTA, CDR2 FQGNSA. Trimming removed 3 bases at V and 6 bases at J, with 18 bases between. The length of the CDR3 is 16 residues. The CDR3 DNA reads TGTGCCAGCAGCTTGCAACGGAGGGAGTTGGGCAATGAGCAGTTCTTC. Protein: CASSLQRRELGNEQFF.

This sequence joins TRBV19 and TRBJ2-1; D remains ambiguous. Trimming took off 3 bases at V and 6 bases at J, with 9 bases between the two ends. The germline gives CDR1 LNHDA, CDR2 SQIVND (reference sequence). The CDR3 extends over 13 amino acids. CDR3 DNA: TGTGCCAGTAGTATGGTCGAGCGCAATGAGCAGTTCTTC. This codes for CASSMVERNEQFF.

The chain employs TRBV5-1 and TRBJ2-7; possible D gene TRBD1, 6 bases. Trimming stripped 4 bases from V and 4 bases from J, with 24 bases between. The CDR3 is 17 amino acids. Germline values: CDR1 SGHRS, CDR2 YFSETQ. The CDR3, as DNA: TGCGCCAGCAGCCCGAGACCGACACAGGGAACTCTATACGAGCAGTACTTC. This codes for CASSPRPTQGTLYEQYF.

A single count supports this clone. V usage is TRBV7-3 and J usage is TRBJ1-1; D call uncertain. The CDR3 totals 13 residues. The ends were cut back, 3 bases at V and 1 base at J, with 6 bases in the middle. Germline assignment: CDR1 SGHTA and CDR2 FQGTGA. The CDR3 loop is CASSFNGNTEAFF. The CDR3 DNA is TGTGCCAGCAGCTTTAACGGGAACACTGAAGCTTTCTTT.

The rearrangement joins TRBV5-1 to TRBJ1-1; D gene unclear. The V and J ends lost 0 bases and 1 base respectively, with 10 bases between them. Germline V gene sequence: CDR1 SGHRS, CDR2 YFSETQ. This CDR3 has 15 residues. CDR3 sequence: CASSLGTGWNTEAFF. DNA of the CDR3: TGCGCCAGCAGCTTGGGAACGGGTTGGAACACTGAAGCTTTCTTT.

This clone occurred a few times. The chain is built from TRBV6-6 and TRBJ1-1, with D tentatively TRBD1 (5 bases). The V gene lost 6 bases and the J gene lost 11 bases, with 13 bases spanning the gap. The CDR3 contains 11 residues. The germline gives CDR1 MNHNY, CDR2 SVGAGI (reference sequence). Here the CDR3 DNA reads TGTGCCAGCAGCATGGCAGGGAGGGCTTTCTTT. Protein: CASSMAGRAFF.

The chain recombines TRBV11-1 with TRBJ2-3; 11 nucleotides match TRBD2. The CDR3 length is 15 residues. Germline assignment: CDR1 SGHAT and CDR2 FQDESV (reference sequence). The J segment lost 5 bases and the V segment lost 6 bases, leaving 7 bases of the junction unmatched. CDR3 loop: CASSKLAGARDTQYF. In nucleotides, the CDR3 is TGTGCCAGCAGTAAACTAGCGGGAGCACGAGATACGCAGTATTTT.

V and J are TRBV11-2 and TRBJ1-5; D perhaps matches TRBD1 (5 bases). CDR3 length: 15 amino acids. Germline CDR1 SGHAT, CDR2 FQNNGV. The V end lost 5 bases, the J end lost 1 base, and 12 bases lay between the germline ends. The CDR3 reads CASSPQGLSNQPQHF. The CDR3 region has the DNA TGTGCCAGCAGCCCCCAGGGACTCAGCAATCAGCCCCAGCATTTT.

The chain has TRBV28 and TRBJ1-2, with no clear D. The CDR3 totals 10 residues. Germline loops: CDR1 MDHEN, CDR2 SYDVKM. Trimming removed 4 bases at V and 6 bases at J, with 3 bases between. This CDR3 reads CASSSNGYTF. The CDR3 coding sequence is TGTGCCAGCAGTTCTAATGGCTACACCTTC.

The chain has TRBV5-1 and TRBJ1-4; no firm D call. V was cut by 4 bases and J by 8 bases, with 18 bases left in between. CDR3 size: 15 residues. Germline CDR1 reads SGHRS; CDR2 reads YFSETQ. The CDR3 DNA reads as TGCGCCAGCAGCCCCCTAAGCGAAGTCAAAGAAAAACTGTTTTTT. Residues: CASSPLSEVKEKLFF.

The rearrangement uses TRBV10-2 and TRBJ2-3, with TRBD1 matching 8 bases. With V trimmed by 7 bases and J by 2 bases, 11 bases remained unmatched. The CDR3 is 16 amino acids. Germline V gives CDR1 WSHSY, CDR2 SAAADI. The CDR3 region is CASTRTGRGTTDTQYF. CDR3 coding DNA: TGCGCCAGCACTAGGACAGGGAGAGGAACCACAGATACGCAGTATTTT.